The source of this T cell receptor (beta chain) is a study of spatial heterogeneity in lung cancer. Study-level background: More beta-chain than alpha-chain sequences were consistently detected.

Study-level points and caveats: How many expanded intratumoral alpha and beta TCRs were present tracked the tumor mutation count, which was a count of nonsynonymous mutations.

Time point specified: sample taken at primary tumor resection. The donors, 70 or so patients with untreated early-stage non-small cell lung cancer, provided the samples. In its sample, this clonotype was seen many times. Its antigen is as yet unknown. Individually, TCR cDNA molecules were each labelled with a unique molecular identifier. MiXCR was run by TCRdb on the 5' RACE reads, yielding one entry per CDR3 protein. The sample consists of around 8,800 distinct CDR3 sequences, approximately 5% of them appearing once. Trimming shortened V by 3 bases and J by 0 bases, and 6 bases separated the two germline ends. CDR3 length: 15 amino acids. Germline V gene lookup returns CDR1 SEHNR and CDR2 FQNEAQ (reference sequence).

This specimen consisted of lung tumor tissue, obtained at surgery. The rearrangement joins TRBV7-9 to TRBJ2-6; D is ambiguous. The source of this sequence is a female donor with early-stage non-small cell lung cancer. CDR3 protein: CASSFFLSGANVLTF. The CDR3 DNA is TGTGCCAGCAGCTTCTTCCTCTCTGGGGCCAACGTCCTGACTTTC.